These T cell receptor beta chains were read from a single sample in a study of cytomegalovirus exposure and HLA in healthy donors. Using immunoSEQ multiplex PCR, the repertoire was profiled, and TCRdb retains in-frame clones only, with some absent. Here the sample table reports 200,000 to 250,000 clones. What was sequenced was PBMCs. Receptors originate from a woman aged 25 to 39 in good health and CMV-seropositive. Both conserved end residues are part of each CDR3. The order of the fields is J gene, V gene, D gene, CDR3 protein, CDR3 DNA. D genes are given only for firm matches.

J: TRBJ1-3; V: TRBV14; D: TRBD1; CDR3: CASSQDRGLTGNTIYF; DNA: TGTGCCAGCAGCCAAGATAGGGGGCTGACTGGAAACACCATATATTTT
J: TRBJ2-7; V: TRBV19; D: TRBD1; CDR3: CASSRATGGYEQYF; DNA: TGTGCCAGTAGTAGAGCGACAGGGGGCTACGAGCAGTACTTC
J: TRBJ1-6; V: TRBV30; D: -; CDR3: CAWGLDSVNSPLHF; DNA: TGTGCCTGGGGCCTGGACAGCGTTAATTCACCCCTCCACTTT
J: TRBJ2-7; V: TRBV6-5; D: -; CDR3: CASKNSGVTYEQYF; DNA: TGTGCCAGCAAAAACTCAGGGGTGACCTACGAGCAGTACTTC
J: TRBJ2-4; V: TRBV5-1; D: -; CDR3: CASRDVTLAKNIQYF; DNA: TGCGCCAGCAGAGACGTGACACTAGCCAAAAACATTCAGTACTTC
J: TRBJ1-1; V: TRBV30; D: -; CDR3: CAWSVQGTTEAFF; DNA: TGTGCCTGGAGTGTTCAGGGGACCACTGAAGCTTTCTTT
J: TRBJ2-3; V: TRBV4-2; D: -; CDR3: CASSQDLSPTDTQYF; DNA: TGTGCCAGCAGCCAAGATCTGAGCCCCACAGATACGCAGTATTTT
J: TRBJ2-1; V: TRBV4-1; D: TRBD2; CDR3: CASSSRLAGEQFF; DNA: TGCGCCAGCAGCTCTCGACTAGCTGGTGAGCAGTTCTTC
J: TRBJ2-2; V: TRBV13; D: TRBD2; CDR3: CASSLSLAGVETGELFF; DNA: TGTGCCAGCAGCTTATCACTAGCGGGAGTCGAGACCGGGGAGCTGTTTTTT
J: TRBJ2-7; V: TRBV19; D: TRBD1; CDR3: CASSPGQGLYEQYF; DNA: TGTGCCAGTAGTCCAGGACAGGGGCTCTACGAGCAGTACTTC
J: TRBJ2-1; V: TRBV6-5; D: TRBD1; CDR3: CASANRGPGINEQFF; DNA: TGTGCCAGCGCGAACAGGGGCCCCGGGATTAATGAGCAGTTCTTC
J: TRBJ1-4; V: TRBV4-2; D: -; CDR3: CASSRWAGPGGEKLFF; DNA: TGTGCCAGCAGCCGCTGGGCGGGCCCCGGAGGTGAAAAACTGTTTTTT
J: TRBJ2-7; V: TRBV29-1; D: -; CDR3: CSVLSYEQYF; DNA: TGCAGCGTTCTCTCCTACGAGCAGTACTTC
J: TRBJ2-3; V: TRBV5-1; D: TRBD1; CDR3: CASSQGQGAQGDTQYF; DNA: TGCGCCAGCAGCCAAGGCCAGGGGGCACAAGGAGATACGCAGTATTTT
J: TRBJ2-3; V: TRBV9; D: -; CDR3: CASSVGTDSTDTQYF; DNA: TGTGCCAGCAGCGTAGGGACAGATAGCACAGATACGCAGTATTTT
J: TRBJ1-3; V: TRBV30; D: TRBD1; CDR3: CAWGSGGSGNTIYF; DNA: TGTGCCTGGGGGTCAGGGGGCTCTGGAAACACCATATATTTT
J: TRBJ1-5; V: TRBV2; D: TRBD1; CDR3: CASRGQGWTGNQPQHF; DNA: TGTGCCAGCAGGGGACAGGGATGGACGGGCAATCAGCCCCAGCATTTT
J: TRBJ2-5; V: TRBV7-9; D: -; CDR3: CASSSGTAAQETQYF; DNA: TGTGCCAGCAGCTCGGGTACGGCCGCACAAGAGACCCAGTACTTC
J: TRBJ2-3; V: TRBV7-9; D: -; CDR3: CASSSDSDTQYF; DNA: TGTGCCAGCAGCTCAGATTCAGATACGCAGTATTTT
J: TRBJ1-6; V: TRBV4-1; D: -; CDR3: CASSHPRGALHF; DNA: TGCGCCAGCAGCCATCCCCGGGGAGCCCTCCACTTT
J: TRBJ2-1; V: TRBV19; D: TRBD2; CDR3: CASSIRGGAEQFF; DNA: TGTGCCAGTAGCATCCGGGGGGGGGCGGAGCAGTTCTTC
J: TRBJ2-3; V: TRBV5-1; D: -; CDR3: CASSSTGPGTDTQYF; DNA: TGCGCCAGCAGCTCTACAGGGCCGGGGACAGATACGCAGTATTTT
J: TRBJ2-2; V: TRBV7-7; D: TRBD2; CDR3: CASSLQSGAGGELFF; DNA: TGTGCCAGCAGCTTACAGAGCGGGGCGGGCGGGGAGCTGTTTTTT
J: TRBJ1-2; V: TRBV6-5; D: -; CDR3: CASSYSQGGYTF; DNA: TGTGCCAGCAGTTACTCCCAGGGAGGCTACACCTTC
J: TRBJ2-7; V: TRBV2; D: -; CDR3: CASSLRVSYEQYF; DNA: TGTGCCAGCAGTCTGCGGGTGTCCTACGAGCAGTACTTC
J: TRBJ1-5; V: TRBV4-3; D: -; CDR3: CASSQAPDGYLPQHF; DNA: TGCGCCAGCAGCCAAGCGCCCGACGGGTACTTACCCCAGCATTTT
J: TRBJ1-4; V: TRBV28; D: TRBD1; CDR3: CASSPGTGVEKLFF; DNA: TGTGCCAGCAGTCCCGGGACAGGGGTTGAAAAACTGTTTTTT
J: TRBJ2-5; V: TRBV10-2; D: TRBD2; CDR3: CASTPSGVIQETQYF; DNA: TGCGCCAGCACTCCTAGCGGGGTGATCCAAGAGACCCAGTACTTC
J: TRBJ2-7; V: TRBV18; D: -; CDR3: CASSDPGQARSYEQYF; DNA: TGTGCCAGCTCAGACCCAGGGCAGGCCAGGTCCTACGAGCAGTACTTC
J: TRBJ1-4; V: TRBV5-1; D: -; CDR3: CASSREGATNEKLFF; DNA: TGCGCCAGCAGCAGAGAGGGTGCAACTAATGAAAAACTGTTTTTT
J: TRBJ1-3; V: TRBV7-9; D: TRBD1; CDR3: CASSLRGSGNTIYF; DNA: TGTGCCAGCAGCCTCAGGGGGTCGGGAAACACCATATATTTT
J: TRBJ1-2; V: TRBV5-1; D: -; CDR3: CASSLGEVSLPSF; DNA: TGCGCCAGCAGCTTGGGGGAGGTCAGCTTACCGTCCTTC
J: TRBJ2-7; V: TRBV6-1; D: TRBD2; CDR3: CASTQGGTNSYEQYF; DNA: TGTGCCAGCACCCAAGGTGGGACTAACTCCTACGAGCAGTACTTC
J: TRBJ2-1; V: TRBV9; D: TRBD2; CDR3: CASSVGASGGYNEQFF; DNA: TGTGCCAGCAGCGTAGGGGCTAGCGGGGGGTACAATGAGCAGTTCTTC
J: TRBJ2-7; V: TRBV21-1; D: -; CDR3: CASSTKGNSGDYEQYF; DNA: TGTGCCAGCAGCACAAAGGGGAATAGCGGAGACTACGAGCAGTACTTC
J: TRBJ2-2; V: TRBV4-2; D: -; CDR3: CASKDSGNTGELFF; DNA: TGTGCCAGCAAAGATTCGGGGAACACCGGGGAGCTGTTTTTT
J: TRBJ2-6; V: TRBV7-2; D: -; CDR3: CASSLAPRGSGANVLTF; DNA: TGTGCCAGCAGCTTAGCACCGCGGGGCTCTGGGGCCAACGTCCTGACTTTC
J: TRBJ1-2; V: TRBV4-3; D: -; CDR3: CASSQDARQVPFGYTF; DNA: TGCGCCAGCAGCCAAGATGCCAGACAGGTCCCTTTTGGCTACACCTTC
J: TRBJ2-2; V: TRBV9; D: -; CDR3: CASSPPGGFGGTGELFF; DNA: TGTGCCAGCAGCCCTCCGGGGGGCTTCGGAGGCACCGGGGAGCTGTTTTTT
J: TRBJ1-2; V: TRBV14; D: -; CDR3: CASSQEAGQANYGYTF; DNA: TGTGCCAGCAGCCAAGAGGCAGGGCAAGCTAACTATGGCTACACCTTC
J: TRBJ1-2; V: TRBV18; D: TRBD1; CDR3: CASSPIGTAPPGYTF; DNA: TGTGCCAGCTCACCAATAGGGACAGCACCTCCGGGCTACACCTTC
J: TRBJ1-5; V: TRBV5-8; D: TRBD1; CDR3: CASSQQGAVRQPQHF; DNA: TGTGCCAGCAGCCAACAGGGGGCGGTTCGGCAGCCCCAGCATTTT
J: TRBJ2-5; V: TRBV19; D: TRBD1; CDR3: CASSMEGGWETQYF; DNA: TGTGCCAGTAGTATGGAAGGGGGCTGGGAGACCCAGTACTTC
J: TRBJ2-1; V: TRBV5-8; D: -; CDR3: CASSLAAQPYNEQFF; DNA: TGTGCCAGCAGCTTGGCGGCACAGCCCTACAATGAGCAGTTCTTC
J: TRBJ2-1; V: TRBV6-1; D: -; CDR3: CASSELAEPYNEQFF; DNA: TGTGCCAGCAGTGAATTGGCAGAACCGTACAATGAGCAGTTCTTC
J: TRBJ2-2; V: TRBV19; D: -; CDR3: CASRAQANTGELFF; DNA: TGTGCCAGTAGGGCCCAGGCGAACACCGGGGAGCTGTTTTTT
J: TRBJ1-3; V: TRBV5-8; D: -; CDR3: CASSSYRPLTGNTIYF; DNA: TGTGCCAGCAGCTCCTATCGCCCCTTGACTGGAAACACCATATATTTT
J: TRBJ2-2; V: TRBV4-1; D: -; CDR3: CASSQAEGYGELFF; DNA: TGCGCCAGCAGCCAAGCAGAGGGTTACGGGGAGCTGTTTTTT
J: TRBJ2-2; V: TRBV29-1; D: TRBD1; CDR3: CSVDGTGANTGELFF; DNA: TGCAGCGTCGACGGGACAGGGGCGAACACCGGGGAGCTGTTTTTT
J: TRBJ2-5; V: TRBV28; D: TRBD2; CDR3: CASSLPGGPIETQYF; DNA: TGTGCCAGCAGTTTACCGGGAGGGCCGATTGAGACCCAGTACTTC
J: TRBJ1-1; V: TRBV5-1; D: -; CDR3: CASSLSWAEKNTEAFF; DNA: TGCGCCAGCAGCCTATCTTGGGCAGAGAAGAACACTGAAGCTTTCTTT
J: TRBJ1-2; V: TRBV7-2; D: -; CDR3: CASSPPGDYGYTF; DNA: TGTGCCAGCAGCCCCCCGGGTGATTATGGCTACACCTTC
J: TRBJ2-1; V: TRBV5-4; D: -; CDR3: CASREGGSSYNEQFF; DNA: TGTGCCAGCCGCGAGGGGGGGAGCTCCTACAATGAGCAGTTCTTC